This is a list of T cell receptor beta chains from one sample in a study of metastatic and nonmetastatic thyroid tumors. TCRdb re-called the PCR reads via MiXCR. The sample consists of 10,000 or so clones, approximately 31% of them appearing once. The source material was tumor tissue. The source of these receptors is a female donor with papillary thyroid cancer or a benign thyroid nodule (not recorded which). Some clones in this sample may be carry-over from other donors' samples. The CDR3 runs from the conserved cysteine through the conserved F or W. A D gene is named only where the DNA matches it firmly. Only part of the rows carry a size: once, few, many, or a class if the clone is expanded.

J: TRBJ2-7
D: TRBD1
size: .
V: TRBV5-8
CDR3: CASSLRTGHSYEQYF
DNA: TGTGCCAGCAGCTTGAGGACAGGGCATTCGTACGAGCAGTACTTC

J: TRBJ2-7
D: TRBD2
size: .
V: TRBV6-1
CDR3: CASSDKAGEGSYEQYF
DNA: TGTGCCAGCAGTGACAAAGCGGGAGAGGGCTCCTACGAGCAGTACTTC

J: TRBJ2-3
D: .
size: few
V: TRBV20-1
CDR3: CSAVFGSGWETDTQYF
DNA: TGCAGTGCCGTCTTTGGGAGCGGGTGGGAGACAGATACGCAGTATTTT

J: TRBJ2-7
D: .
size: few
V: TRBV6-2/TRBV6-3
CDR3: CASSYGTPPAFEQYF
DNA: TGTGCCAGCAGTTACGGCACTCCACCCGCCTTCGAGCAGTACTTC

J: TRBJ2-1
D: TRBD2
size: medium-sized
V: TRBV5-1
CDR3: CASSLNEAGGGNEQFF
DNA: TGCGCCAGCAGCTTGAATGAAGCGGGAGGGGGTAATGAGCAGTTCTTC

J: TRBJ1-1
D: .
size: few
V: TRBV28
CDR3: CSSVDSIGNTEAFF
DNA: TGTTCTAGCGTAGACTCCATTGGGAACACTGAAGCTTTCTTT

J: TRBJ1-1
D: TRBD1
size: .
V: TRBV7-7
CDR3: CASSADRATEAFF
DNA: TGTGCTAGCAGCGCGGACAGGGCCACTGAAGCTTTCTTT

J: TRBJ1-2
D: .
size: few
V: TRBV6-1
CDR3: CTSTPWGGRNGYTF
DNA: TGTACCAGCACTCCCTGGGGGGGGAGGAATGGCTACACCTTC

J: TRBJ2-1
D: .
size: medium-sized
V: TRBV7-9
CDR3: CASSIPIWGRGYNEQFF
DNA: TGTGCCAGCAGCATCCCTATTTGGGGGCGCGGGTACAATGAGCAGTTCTTC

J: TRBJ1-2
D: .
size: medium-sized
V: TRBV12-3/TRBV12-4
CDR3: CASTLQGGDYGYTF
DNA: TGTGCCAGCACCCTACAGGGTGGTGACTATGGCTACACCTTC

J: TRBJ2-7
D: .
size: .
V: TRBV28
CDR3: CASSLDVVGEEQYF
DNA: TGTGCCAGCAGTTTAGATGTGGTGGGGGAGGAGCAGTACTTC

J: TRBJ1-2
D: .
size: .
V: TRBV7-2
CDR3: CASSPDRNYGYTF
DNA: TGTGCCAGCAGCCCCGACAGAAACTATGGCTACACCTTC

J: TRBJ1-1
D: .
size: .
V: TRBV9
CDR3: CASSALQGNTEAFF
DNA: TGTGCCAGCAGCGCTTTACAGGGGAACACTGAAGCTTTCTTT

J: TRBJ2-5
D: TRBD2
size: .
V: TRBV5-1
CDR3: CASSLDLTSGSREKTQYF
DNA: TGCGCCAGCAGCTTGGATCTGACTAGCGGGTCCCGGGAAAAGACCCAGTACTTC

J: TRBJ2-2
D: .
size: .
V: TRBV20-1
CDR3: CSARDGLAMGELFF
DNA: TGCAGTGCTAGAGATGGGCTAGCGATGGGGGAGCTGTTTTTT

J: TRBJ2-1
D: TRBD2
size: .
V: TRBV19
CDR3: CASSHGTSGAQFF
DNA: TGTGCCAGTAGTCATGGGACTAGCGGTGCGCAGTTCTTC

J: TRBJ2-6
D: TRBD1
size: few
V: TRBV28
CDR3: CASSAQLTGDNVPTF
DNA: TGTGCCAGCAGTGCTCAACTGACAGGGGACAACGTCCCGACTTTC

J: TRBJ1-2
D: .
size: .
V: TRBV28
CDR3: CASSDIYGYTF
DNA: TGTGCCAGCAGTGATATTTATGGCTACACCTTC

J: TRBJ2-7
D: .
size: few
V: TRBV6-1
CDR3: CASIHVRKAGALDEQYF
DNA: TGTGCCAGCATCCACGTCAGAAAGGCTGGAGCGTTGGACGAGCAGTACTTC

J: TRBJ2-7
D: .
size: few
V: TRBV28
CDR3: CAGAVAGPPYEQYF
DNA: TGTGCCGGAGCTGTGGCGGGCCCTCCCTACGAGCAGTACTTC

J: TRBJ2-7
D: TRBD2
size: .
V: TRBV20-1
CDR3: CSAKAGLAGTYEQYF
DNA: TGCAGTGCCAAAGCCGGACTAGCGGGGACTTACGAGCAGTACTTC

J: TRBJ2-2
D: .
size: .
V: TRBV7-6
CDR3: CASSGLGQKIPGELFF
DNA: TGTGCCAGCAGCGGCCTCGGACAGAAAATTCCCGGGGAGCTGTTTTTT

J: TRBJ1-3
D: TRBD1
size: .
V: TRBV11-2
CDR3: CASSLRGQGAGNTIYF
DNA: TGTGCCAGCAGCTTAAGGGGACAGGGCGCTGGAAACACCATATATTTT

J: TRBJ2-1
D: .
size: few
V: TRBV28
CDR3: CASRLGRTSSYNEQFF
DNA: TGTGCCAGCAGGCTGGGACGGACGAGCTCCTACAATGAGCAGTTCTTC

J: TRBJ2-7
D: TRBD1
size: few
V: TRBV28
CDR3: CASSAGTGGSRSSYEQYF
DNA: TGTGCCAGCAGTGCCGGGACAGGGGGCTCAAGATCTTCCTACGAGCAGTACTTC

J: TRBJ2-7
D: .
size: medium-sized
V: TRBV11-2
CDR3: CASSSTDTKGEQYF
DNA: TGTGCCAGCAGCTCGACCGACACGAAGGGCGAGCAGTACTTC

J: TRBJ1-2
D: .
size: .
V: TRBV18
CDR3: CASSKREHGYTF
DNA: TGTGCCAGCTCAAAAAGGGAACATGGCTACACCTTC

J: TRBJ1-2
D: .
size: medium-sized
V: TRBV3-1
CDR3: CASSQDLYGYTF
DNA: TGTGCCAGCAGCCAAGATCTCTATGGCTACACCTTC

J: TRBJ2-1
D: TRBD2
size: medium-sized
V: TRBV2
CDR3: CASSEGTSGYNEQFF
DNA: TGTGCCAGCAGTGAGGGGACTAGCGGTTACAATGAGCAGTTCTTC

J: TRBJ2-7
D: TRBD1
size: .
V: TRBV5-8
CDR3: CASSSGTGASYEQYF
DNA: TGTGCCAGCAGCTCCGGGACAGGGGCTTCCTACGAGCAGTACTTC

J: TRBJ2-7
D: .
size: .
V: TRBV6-1
CDR3: CASKGQKTYEQYF
DNA: TGTGCCAGCAAAGGACAGAAGACCTACGAGCAGTACTTC

J: TRBJ1-6
D: .
size: few
V: TRBV2
CDR3: CASLKGVYNSPLHF
DNA: TGTGCCAGCCTTAAGGGAGTCTATAATTCACCCCTCCACTTT

J: TRBJ2-7
D: TRBD1
size: few
V: TRBV12-3/TRBV12-4
CDR3: CASSIGQGRGYEQYF
DNA: TGTGCCAGCAGTATAGGACAGGGAAGGGGGTACGAGCAGTACTTC

J: TRBJ2-7
D: TRBD1
size: few
V: TRBV19
CDR3: CASSTPGQGLQEQYF
DNA: TGTGCCAGTAGTACCCCGGGACAGGGATTGCAGGAGCAGTACTTC

J: TRBJ1-1
D: .
size: medium-sized
V: TRBV7-9
CDR3: CASSWEANTEAFF
DNA: TGTGCCAGCAGCTGGGAGGCAAACACTGAAGCTTTCTTT

J: TRBJ2-7
D: TRBD1
size: medium-sized
V: TRBV19
CDR3: CATAGTGSSYEQYF
DNA: TGTGCCACCGCCGGGACAGGGTCATCCTACGAGCAGTACTTC

J: TRBJ2-7
D: TRBD1
size: .
V: TRBV7-9
CDR3: CASSLQGVEQYF
DNA: TGTGCCAGCAGCTTACAGGGGGTCGAGCAGTACTTC

J: TRBJ2-7
D: TRBD1
size: .
V: TRBV4-1
CDR3: CASSYGQGPRDEQYF
DNA: TGCGCCAGCAGCTACGGACAGGGCCCCCGGGACGAGCAGTACTTC

J: TRBJ1-2
D: TRBD1
size: medium-sized
V: TRBV4-1
CDR3: CASSHPSQGDRGYGYTF
DNA: TGCGCCAGCAGCCATCCCTCCCAGGGGGACAGGGGCTATGGCTACACCTTC

J: TRBJ2-1
D: TRBD2
size: many
V: TRBV6-1
CDR3: CASSVAGEGNEQFF
DNA: TGTGCCAGCAGCGTAGCGGGAGAGGGCAATGAGCAGTTCTTC

J: TRBJ2-2
D: .
size: medium-sized
V: TRBV2
CDR3: CASRPGLNTGELFF
DNA: TGTGCCAGCCGCCCGGGACTCAACACCGGGGAGCTGTTTTTT

J: TRBJ2-1
D: .
size: .
V: TRBV20-1
CDR3: CSARVLRIYDNEQFF
DNA: TGCAGTGCTAGAGTCCTGCGTATTTACGACAATGAGCAGTTCTTC

J: TRBJ2-1
D: TRBD2
size: few
V: TRBV28
CDR3: CASSTGLAGANEQFF
DNA: TGTGCCAGCAGCACGGGACTAGCGGGGGCTAATGAGCAGTTCTTC

J: TRBJ1-3
D: .
size: .
V: TRBV20-1
CDR3: CSAREGFRGNTIYF
DNA: TGCAGTGCTAGAGAAGGGTTTCGTGGAAACACCATATATTTT

J: TRBJ2-3
D: .
size: medium-sized
V: TRBV20-1
CDR3: CSARDPRGLREDTQYF
DNA: TGCAGTGCTAGAGATCCAAGGGGATTGAGAGAAGATACGCAGTATTTT

J: TRBJ2-3
D: .
size: .
V: TRBV5-1
CDR3: CASSLGQRTDTQYF
DNA: TGCGCCAGCAGCTTGGGACAGCGCACAGATACGCAGTATTTT

J: TRBJ2-1
D: .
size: .
V: TRBV29-1
CDR3: CSVWAEERHEQFF
DNA: TGCAGCGTTTGGGCGGAAGAACGGCATGAGCAGTTCTTC

J: TRBJ1-2
D: .
size: .
V: TRBV12-3/TRBV12-4
CDR3: CASSLITGTYGYTF
DNA: TGTGCCAGCAGTTTGATTACAGGGACCTATGGCTACACCTTC